This TCR beta chain emerged from a study of T cells in Graves' hyperthyroidism and ophthalmopathy (dated by TCRdb to the late 2010s). Background for the entire study: A discovery cohort of about a hundred patients, 43 with Graves' ophthalmopathy and about 58 with stable Graves' hyperthyroidism, was used to find distinguishing TCR V-J signatures. Whether ophthalmopathy could be predicted prospectively was tested in an independent validation cohort made up of 18 to 20 hyperthyroidism patients plus 17 patients who later progressed to ophthalmopathy. For training and testing, the 100 or so patients in the discovery cohort were randomly divided in a 7:3 ratio. The study also compared thyroid tissue and blood T-cell repertoires from 5 to 7 Graves' hyperthyroidism patients. Following sampling, methimazole starting at 30 mg daily was given to hyperthyroidism patients, and high-dose intravenous methylprednisolone was given to ophthalmopathy patients. According to the paper, TCR Vbeta CDR3 sequencing was carried out on 135 peripheral blood samples, which came from fewer than 50 ophthalmopathy, 75 or so hyperthyroidism and approximately 17 progressor patients.

The study excluded patients with uncontrolled infections, other autoimmune diseases, pregnancy or lactation. Diagnoses were established on the basis of clinical symptoms, serum thyroxine and TRAb, thyroid ultrasound, and orbital computed tomography. Total RNA was extracted using Trizol reagent, and RNA quality was assessed on an Agilent 2100 Bioanalyzer. The investigation overall reported the following: Sample size was not statistically predetermined, and blinding of investigators to group allocation was not performed. Most expanded thyroid clonotypes (frequency above 0.001) were also detected in blood, a finding suggesting that blood repertoires may reflect thyroid immune responses. During validation, the model predicted progression to ophthalmopathy a median of roughly 7.1 months ahead of onset, with almost 71% sensitivity and around 73% specificity. A 13 V-J signature model separated ophthalmopathy from stable hyperthyroidism, with just over 85% sensitivity and approximately 81% specificity in cross-validation and 80%/75% in testing.

About this clonotype itself: It has no known antigen specificity. Base qualities are missing; no much larger clone stands one base away.

From cysteine to phenylalanine, the CDR3 is 17 amino acids long. CDR3 DNA is the only sequence kept; it has 51 bases, read in frame from the first base. Germline trimming: 6 bases from V, 2 bases from J; junction bases outside gene matches: 8. The germline V gene (reference sequence) sets CDR1 to SEHNR and CDR2 to FQNEAQ. Amplification of TCR beta CDR3 regions was carried out from RNA transcripts. The TCR CDR3 was subjected to a first round of RT-PCR using the HTBI primer set and the Qiagen OneStep RT-PCR kit. Libraries were constructed in a second round of multiplex PCR, after which size selection and purification were carried out. Paired-end sequencing of the libraries was performed with 100 bp reads on an Illumina HiSeq2000. Per the authors' processing: Raw data were processed with SOAPnuke, discarding reads with adapters, uncalled bases, mean Phred below 15, or no exact constant-primer or identifier match. COPE v1.2.5 was used to merge the high-quality paired reads, and each unique nucleotide sequence was defined as a clonotype. MiTCR v1.1 was used to align the clonotypes against IMGT TRBV, TRBD and TRBJ reference segments. Analysis was restricted to V-J combinations with a frequency above 0.0001, which covered about 99% of repertoires. A TCS score was defined as the ratio between F50 (clonal expansion) and ExV (chaos), using BLOSUM62-based TCRdist between CDR3 peptides within each V-J. Welch's t-statistics and random forest reduced around 510 V-J features to under 15, which were used in a naive Bayes classifier (R e1071). The Morisita-Horn index was used to measure how similar the thyroid and blood repertoires were. The public reads were reprocessed in TCRdb via fastp at Q25 and MiXCR, keeping in-frame beta chains. Merged by CDR3 protein, the rows form single entries marked with the most common genes and DNA. The authors' filters were not applied to this entry. The sample yields 660,000 or so distinct CDR3 sequences; about 45% were counted once. Jointly, the top ten make up under 8.5% of the sample.

Here the chain combines TRBV7-9 and TRBJ1-4; TRBD1 aligns with 11 central bases. The sample was peripheral blood or thyroid tissue (not recorded which). The sequence was obtained from an adult man with Graves' disease, either hyperthyroidism or ophthalmopathy (not recorded which). The DNA sequence reads TGTGCCAGCAGTGAATTCGGGACAGGGGGGACTAATGAAAAACTGTTTTTT. The translation is CASSEFGTGGTNEKLFF.